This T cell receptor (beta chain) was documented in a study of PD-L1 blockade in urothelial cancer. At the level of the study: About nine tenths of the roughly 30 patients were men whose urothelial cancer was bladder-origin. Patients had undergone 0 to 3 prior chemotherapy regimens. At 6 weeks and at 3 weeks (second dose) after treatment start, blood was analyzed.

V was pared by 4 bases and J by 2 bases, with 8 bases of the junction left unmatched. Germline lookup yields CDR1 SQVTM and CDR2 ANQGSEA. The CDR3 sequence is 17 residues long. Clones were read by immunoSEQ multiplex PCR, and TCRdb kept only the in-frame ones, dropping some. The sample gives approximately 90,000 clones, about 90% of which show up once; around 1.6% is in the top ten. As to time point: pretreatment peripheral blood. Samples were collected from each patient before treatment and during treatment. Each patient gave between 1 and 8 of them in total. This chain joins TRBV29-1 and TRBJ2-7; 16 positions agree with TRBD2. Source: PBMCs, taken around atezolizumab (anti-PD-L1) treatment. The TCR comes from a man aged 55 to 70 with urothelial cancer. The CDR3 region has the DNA TGCAGCGTTGTGTGGGGACTAGCGGGAGGGCGAACCTACGAGCAGTACTTC. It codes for CSVVWGLAGGRTYEQYF.